This T cell receptor (beta chain) was identified in a study of blood T cells in healthy people across ages. Then a second PCR, running roughly 7 to 11 cycles, was carried out with a sample-barcoded 5' primer and a J-beta primer mix. TCRdb fed the 5' RACE reads into MiXCR, producing one record per CDR3 protein. The repertoire holds under 2,000,000 distinct CDR3 sequences, with around half as singletons. Germline V gene sequence: CDR1 SGHVS, CDR2 FQNEAQ. This CDR3 has 16 residues. Deletions cut 5 bases from V and 14 bases from J, with 25 bases between. The receptor was derived from a woman aged 40 to 50 in good health. Source material: blood. The chain has TRBV7-8 and TRBJ1-6; D may be TRBD1 (6 bases). The CDR3 sequence: CASSLDQGTAGASLHF. The CDR3 DNA is TGTGCCAGCAGCCTAGACCAGGGGACCGCCGGAGCATCCCTCCACTTT. The variable domain in full, with the rest retrieved from reference TRBV7-8 and TRBJ1-6, is GAGVSQSPRYKVAKRGQDVALRCDPISGHVSLFWYQQALGQGPEFLTYFQNEAQLDKSGLPSDRFFAERPEGSVSTLKIQRTQQEDSAVYLCASSLDQGTAGASLHFGNGTRLTVT.